This T cell receptor beta chain was recorded in a study of regulatory T cells in long-lasting Graves disease. Overall study findings and caveats: Segments TRBV28, TRBJ1-2 and TRBJ2-5 showed preferential usage in persistent disease. More public clonotypes were shared by persistent patients (approximately 3,000) than by new patients (roughly 910).

Arm-PCR of CDR3 regions and iRepertoire HTBI primers were the basis on which TCR beta libraries were built. TCRdb reprocessed the multiplex PCR reads via MiXCR and lists one record per CDR3 protein. This sample carries about 540,000 distinct CDR3 sequences, approximately 15% of them seen once, and the ten largest clones take 8.5% to 10%. The time point is: newly diagnosed GD, antithyroid drugs for less than 3 months. Extracted PBMC RNA gave rise to the TCR library. This clonotype was recorded many times. Its target is not known. There are 17 residues in the CDR3. CDR1 and CDR2 from the germline V gene are SGHAT and FQNNGV. Germline trimming cut 3 bases from V and 4 bases from J; bases unmatched to any gene: 13. These data were also reused for a study on T cells in Graves' hyperthyroidism and ophthalmopathy.

The sequenced sample was peripheral blood mononuclear cells (PBMCs), obtained at new diagnosis, from a patient treated with antithyroid drugs. This chain connects TRBV11-2 to TRBJ2-5, with 8 bases aligning to TRBD2. This TCR was sampled from a man aged 25 to 40 with Graves disease. The CDR3 DNA follows: TGTGCCAGCAGCTTCAAGATACGGGAGGGGTCGAGAGAGACCCAGTACTTC. It translates to CASSFKIREGSRETQYF. Variable domain in full (rest from reference TRBV11-2 and TRBJ2-5): EAGVAQSPRYKIIEKRQSVAFWCNPISGHATLYWYQQILGQGPKLLIQFQNNGVVDDSQLPKDRFSAERLKGVDSTLKIQPAKLEDSAVYLCASSFKIREGSRETQYFGPGTRLLVL.